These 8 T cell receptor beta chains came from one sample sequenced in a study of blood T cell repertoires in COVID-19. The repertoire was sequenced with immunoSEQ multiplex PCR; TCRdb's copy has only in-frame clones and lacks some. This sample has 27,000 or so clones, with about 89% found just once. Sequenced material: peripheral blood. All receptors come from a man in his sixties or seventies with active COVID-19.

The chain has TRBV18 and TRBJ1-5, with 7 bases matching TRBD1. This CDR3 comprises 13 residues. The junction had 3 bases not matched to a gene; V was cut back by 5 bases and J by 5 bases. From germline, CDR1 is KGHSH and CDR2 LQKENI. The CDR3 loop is CASSLQGYQPQHF. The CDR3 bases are TGTGCCAGCTCATTACAGGGGTATCAGCCCCAGCATTTT.

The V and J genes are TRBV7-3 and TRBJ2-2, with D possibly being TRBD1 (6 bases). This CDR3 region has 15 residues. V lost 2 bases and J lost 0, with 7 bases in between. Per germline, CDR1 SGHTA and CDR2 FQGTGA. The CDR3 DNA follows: TGTGCCAGCAGCTTACAGGGGTCGAACACCGGGGAGCTGTTTTTT. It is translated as CASSLQGSNTGELFF.

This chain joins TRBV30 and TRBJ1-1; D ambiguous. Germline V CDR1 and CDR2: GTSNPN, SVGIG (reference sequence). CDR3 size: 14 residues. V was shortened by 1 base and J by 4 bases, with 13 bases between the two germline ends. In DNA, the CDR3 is TGTGCCTGGAGTGACCCCGAGGCGGGCACTGAAGCTTTCTTT. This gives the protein CAWSDPEAGTEAFF. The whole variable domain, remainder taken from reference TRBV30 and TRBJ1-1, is SQTIHQWPATLVQPVGSPLSLECTVEGTSNPNLYWYRQAAGRGLQLLFYSVGIGQISSEVPQNLSASRPQDRQFILSSKKLLLSDSGFYLCAWSDPEAGTEAFFGQGTRLTVV.

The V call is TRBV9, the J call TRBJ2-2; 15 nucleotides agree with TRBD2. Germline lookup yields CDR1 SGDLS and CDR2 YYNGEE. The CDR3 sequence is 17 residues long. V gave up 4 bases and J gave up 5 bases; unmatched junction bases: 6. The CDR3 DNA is TGTGCCAGCAGCCGGACTAGCGGGGGGGCTTGGACCGGGGAGCTGTTTTTT. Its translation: CASSRTSGGAWTGELFF.

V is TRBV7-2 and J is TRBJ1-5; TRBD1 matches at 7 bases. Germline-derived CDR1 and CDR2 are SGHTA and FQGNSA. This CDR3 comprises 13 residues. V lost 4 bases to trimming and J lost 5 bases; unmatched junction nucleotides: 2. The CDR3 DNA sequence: TGTGCCAGCAGCTACGACAGGGATCAGCCCCAGCATTTT. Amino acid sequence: CASSYDRDQPQHF.

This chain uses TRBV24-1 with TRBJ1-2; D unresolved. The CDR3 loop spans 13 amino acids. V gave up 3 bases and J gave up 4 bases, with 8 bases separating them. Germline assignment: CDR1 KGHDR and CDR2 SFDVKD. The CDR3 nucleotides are TGTGCCACCAGTGATCGAACGGGCTATGGCTACACCTTC. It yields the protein CATSDRTGYGYTF.

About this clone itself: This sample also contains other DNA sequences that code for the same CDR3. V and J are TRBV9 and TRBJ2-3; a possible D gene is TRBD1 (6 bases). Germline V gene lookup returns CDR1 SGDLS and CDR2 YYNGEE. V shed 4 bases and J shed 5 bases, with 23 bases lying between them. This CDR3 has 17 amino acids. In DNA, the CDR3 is TGTGCCAGCAGCCACCCTGGACAGCTTCTAGCAGGAGATACGCAGTATTTT. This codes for CASSHPGQLLAGDTQYF.

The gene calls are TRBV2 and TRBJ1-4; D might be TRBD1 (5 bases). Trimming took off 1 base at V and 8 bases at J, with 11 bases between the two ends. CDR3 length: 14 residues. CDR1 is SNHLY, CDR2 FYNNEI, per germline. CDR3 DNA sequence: TGTGCCAGCAGTGAAGGGGGCGTGGGGGAAAAACTGTTTTTT. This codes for CASSEGGVGEKLFF.